Listed below are T cell receptor beta chains from one sample, sequenced in a study of cytomegalovirus exposure and HLA in healthy donors. Only in-frame clones appear in the TCRdb table, and some are missing; sequencing was by immunoSEQ multiplex PCR. Of 150,000 to 200,000 clones detected, about four fifths appear once; the ten largest clones hold approximately 13%. Sequences were obtained from PBMCs. These receptors originate from a woman between 45 and 60 years old in good health and CMV-seronegative. Each CDR3 is given with its conserved first and last residue. Fields, in order: clone size, V gene, J gene, D gene, CDR3 DNA, CDR3 protein. D genes are given only for firm matches. Clone size is shown for a subset of rows, as once, few, many or a class of expanded clone.

NA,TRBV2,TRBJ2-5,TRBD2,TGTGCCAGCAGCGGACCGGGACTAGCGGGGGGAGGGGAGACCCAGTACTTC,CASSGPGLAGGGETQYF
NA,TRBV18,TRBJ2-7,NA,TGTGCCAGCTCACAGGGGCGAACCACCTACGAGCAGTACTTC,CASSQGRTTYEQYF
NA,TRBV20-1,TRBJ2-1,NA,TGCAGTGCCAATTACGGGTATGAGCAGTTCTTC,CSANYGYEQFF
NA,TRBV7-2,TRBJ2-2,TRBD2,TGTGCCAGCAGCTTAGAGCGGGGGGGCCTCACCGGGGAGCTGTTTTTT,CASSLERGGLTGELFF
NA,TRBV27,TRBJ2-1,TRBD2,TGTGCCAGCAGTGCGGGACTAGTTAACAATGAGCAGTTCTTC,CASSAGLVNNEQFF
NA,TRBV6-5,TRBJ2-7,NA,TGTGCCAGCGGAAGTAGGGACAAGGTTGGGTACGAGCAGTACTTC,CASGSRDKVGYEQYF
NA,TRBV6-5,TRBJ2-7,NA,TGTGCCAGCAGTTACGGGACTCCCCCCTACGAGCAGTACTTC,CASSYGTPPYEQYF
NA,TRBV7-8,TRBJ1-3,NA,TGTGCCAGCACCCTGAAGGGGCTAATCTCTGGAAACACCATATATTTT,CASTLKGLISGNTIYF
NA,TRBV29-1,TRBJ2-7,NA,TGCAGCGCTCAGGGACTTTACGAGCAGTACTTC,CSAQGLYEQYF
once,TRBV19,TRBJ2-7,NA,TGTGCCAGTAGTCAACAGGGTACTACCTACGAGCAGTACTTC,CASSQQGTTYEQYF
NA,TRBV2,TRBJ2-2,TRBD2,TGTGCCAGCGGCTCTAGCGGGAACACCGGGGAGCTGTTTTTT,CASGSSGNTGELFF
NA,TRBV6-5,TRBJ1-4,NA,TGTGCCAGCAGCGAGACACCGTCAACTAATGAAAAACTGTTTTTT,CASSETPSTNEKLFF
NA,TRBV30,TRBJ2-1,TRBD1,TGTGCCTGGAGTCTCTCGGGACAGGGGGCTATAGAGCAGTTCTTC,CAWSLSGQGAIEQFF
NA,TRBV19,TRBJ2-7,NA,TGTGCCAGTAGTATAGCGTCGGGAGAGCAGTACTTC,CASSIASGEQYF
NA,TRBV7-2,TRBJ1-2,TRBD1,TGTGCCAGCAGCCAGGACAGGGGGGGGAATGGCTACACCTTC,CASSQDRGGNGYTF
NA,TRBV7-9,TRBJ1-2,NA,TGTGCCAGCAGCCGAAGCCTCGTGGAGATCTATGGCTACACCTTC,CASSRSLVEIYGYTF
NA,TRBV2,TRBJ1-6,NA,TGTGCCAGCAAGGAGTTTAGGGGTTCACCCCTCCACTTT,CASKEFRGSPLHF
NA,TRBV19,TRBJ2-5,TRBD2,TGTGCCAGTAGCTTCCCGACGGGGGCGGGAGGGGAGACCCAGTACTTC,CASSFPTGAGGETQYF
NA,TRBV9,TRBJ2-1,TRBD2,TGTGCCAGCAGCCCCAGTCTAGCGGGAGTCCACAATGAGCAGTTCTTC,CASSPSLAGVHNEQFF
NA,TRBV5-8,TRBJ1-2,NA,TGTGCCAGCAGCCTAGACTATAACTATGGCTACACCTTC,CASSLDYNYGYTF
NA,TRBV5-1,TRBJ2-1,TRBD2,TGCGCCAGCAGCCCAGGGACTAGCGGGAGTAAAAATGAGCAGTTCTTC,CASSPGTSGSKNEQFF
NA,TRBV5-6,TRBJ2-1,TRBD2,TGTGCCAGCAGCTATGGGACTAGCGGTTACGTCAATGAGCAGTTCTTC,CASSYGTSGYVNEQFF
NA,TRBV7-2,TRBJ2-7,NA,TGTGCCAGCAGCGCCGGGACTGGGGCCAGATACGAGCAGTACTTC,CASSAGTGARYEQYF
few,TRBV7-9,TRBJ1-4,NA,TGTGCCAGCAGCTTTGACAGCTACCGGGGGAGTGAAAAACTGTTTTTT,CASSFDSYRGSEKLFF
NA,TRBV6-5,TRBJ2-1,NA,TGTGCCAGCAGCCCCGTAGCGGTTCCCTACAATGAGCAGTTCTTC,CASSPVAVPYNEQFF
NA,TRBV6-1,TRBJ1-5,TRBD1,TGTGCCAGCAGTGGACAGGGGGCTGTCAATCAGCCCCAGCATTTT,CASSGQGAVNQPQHF
NA,TRBV4-3,TRBJ2-7,TRBD2,TGCGCCAGCAGCCAAGGACTAGCCCTCTCCTACGAGCAGTACTTC,CASSQGLALSYEQYF
once,TRBV28,TRBJ2-3,TRBD1,TGTGCCAGCAGTCCATTACCGGGACAGGGGGCCGGAGATACGCAGTATTTT,CASSPLPGQGAGDTQYF
NA,TRBV19,TRBJ2-1,NA,TGTGCCAGTAGCTTCCTGGCCGCGGGCGAGTCCTACAATGAGCAGTTCTTC,CASSFLAAGESYNEQFF
few,TRBV19,TRBJ1-1,TRBD1,TGTGCCAGTAGTATACTGGGACAGGGCGGCACTGAAGCTTTCTTT,CASSILGQGGTEAFF
NA,TRBV11-2,TRBJ1-2,NA,TGTGCCAGCAGCCACGGACAAGGTGCTAACTATGGCTACACCTTC,CASSHGQGANYGYTF
NA,TRBV10-1,TRBJ2-3,TRBD2,TGCGCCAGCAGTGGGCTAGCGGGAGGGAGGGCACTGCGGTATTTT,CASSGLAGGRALRYF
few,TRBV19,TRBJ2-7,NA,TGTGCCAGTAGTATTGGCGGGGCTTACTACGAGCAGTACTTC,CASSIGGAYYEQYF
once,TRBV28,TRBJ1-3,TRBD1,TGTGCCAGCAGTTTGGTCAGGGGACAGAACACCATATATTTT,CASSLVRGQNTIYF
NA,TRBV6-1,TRBJ1-1,NA,TGTGCCAGTAGATCGGGGGTCCCTGAAGCTTTCTTT,CASRSGVPEAFF
once,TRBV19,TRBJ1-2,TRBD1,TGTGCCAGTAGTATATCGGGACAGGCCGCTTATGGCTACACCTTC,CASSISGQAAYGYTF
NA,TRBV10-2,TRBJ2-2,TRBD2,TGCGCCAGCAGTGTAGCGGGAGAAAAGTCCGGGGAGCTGTTTTTT,CASSVAGEKSGELFF
NA,TRBV5-1,TRBJ2-7,TRBD1,TGCGCCAGCAGCTTGGGACGGGACAGGGTGTCCTACGAGCAGTACTTC,CASSLGRDRVSYEQYF
NA,TRBV15,TRBJ2-2,NA,TGTGCCACCAGCAGAGATCAGGGTTCGTCCGGGGAGCTGTTTTTT,CATSRDQGSSGELFF
few,TRBV7-3,TRBJ1-1,NA,TGTGCCAGCAGAACCGACACCGGAACTGAAGCTTTCTTT,CASRTDTGTEAFF
NA,TRBV5-1,TRBJ2-1,TRBD2,TGCGCCAGCAGCCTGGGACTAGCGGGAGTTAATGAGCAGTTCTTC,CASSLGLAGVNEQFF